The 30 T cell receptor beta chains below come from one sample, sequenced in a study of response to subunit inactivated influenza vaccine. TCRdb processed the RT-PCR reads anew with MiXCR; each CDR3 protein has one entry. The sample records hundreds of thousands of distinct CDR3 sequences, approximately 15% being singletons. The sequencing here drew on PBMCs from blood, taken around 15 days before vaccination. These receptors were taken from a man aged 45 to 65 who received an inactivated influenza vaccine.

The genes are TRBV7-2 and TRBJ2-5; possible D gene TRBD1, 6 bases. Per germline, CDR1 SGHTA and CDR2 FQGNSA. Trimming removed 5 bases at V and 1 base at J, with 14 bases between. The CDR3 has 15 amino acids. The CDR3 loop is CASSPRVGGQETQYF. The DNA for the CDR3 is TGTGCCAGCAGCCCCCGGGTAGGGGGCCAAGAGACCCAGTACTTC. The whole variable domain, remainder taken from reference TRBV7-2 and TRBJ2-5, is GAGVSQSPSNKVTEKGKDVELRCDPISGHTALYWYRQSLGQGLEFLIYFQGNSAPDKSGLPSDRFSAERTGGSVSTLTIQRTQQEDSAVYLCASSPRVGGQETQYFGPGTRLLVL.

The CDR3 bases are TGTGCCAGCAGCCTTACTAGCGGGGGTACCCACGAGCAGTACTTC. As protein: CASSLTSGGTHEQYF. The V gene is TRBV3-1, the J gene TRBJ2-7, with TRBD2 matching 11 bases. V lost 4 bases and J lost 5; bases outside the gene matches: 7. From germline, CDR1 is LGHDT and CDR2 YNNKEL (reference sequence). The CDR3 runs 15 residues.

This clonotype was seen a few times. The DNA of the CDR3 is TGTGCCAGCAGTTACTCCAGGAACGAGCAGTACTTC. Translating it yields CASSYSRNEQYF. V is TRBV6-2 or TRBV6-3 and J is TRBJ2-7; unclear D gene. The CDR3 is 12 residues long. The V end lost 0 bases, the J end lost 5 bases, and 5 bases lay between the germline ends. CDR1 MNHEY and CDR2 SVGEGT come from the germline V gene.

V usage is TRBV6-2 or TRBV6-3 and J usage is TRBJ2-3, with D perhaps being TRBD1 or TRBD2 (5 bases each). Between the trimmed V and J ends, which lost 4 bases and 1 base, there was a span of 15 bases. The CDR3 consists of 16 residues. Germline CDR1 is MNHEY and CDR2 is SVGEGT. In DNA, the CDR3 is TGTGCCAGCAGTTCGCCGGGACGCCTCGGCACAGATACGCAGTATTTT. It specifies CASSSPGRLGTDTQYF.

CDR3 region: CASSLAIQPGRETQYF. The CDR3 coding sequence is TGCGCCAGCAGCTTGGCAATACAGCCGGGGCGTGAGACCCAGTACTTC. The chain combines TRBV5-1 with TRBJ2-5; D may match TRBD1 or TRBD2 (5 bases each). Germline V lookup: CDR1 SGHRS, CDR2 YFSETQ. V was clipped by 0 bases and J by 5 bases, with 17 bases between them. The CDR3 consists of 16 residues.

The chain joins TRBV7-9 to TRBJ2-5; D ambiguous. V lost 6 bases to trimming and J lost 1 base, with 12 bases between them. This CDR3 comprises 14 residues. Germline CDR1 reads SEHNR; CDR2 reads FQNEAQ (reference sequence). The CDR3 loop is CASRWGSGQETQYF. The CDR3 DNA is TGTGCCAGCAGATGGGGTTCCGGCCAAGAGACCCAGTACTTC.

The rearrangement uses TRBV27 and TRBJ2-5, with a weak D call TRBD1 (5 bases). Germline V gene data show CDR1 as MNHEY and CDR2 as SMNVEV (reference sequence). This CDR3 comprises 16 residues. With 6 bases removed from V and 5 bases from J, the gap between germline ends came to 22 bases. DNA of the CDR3: TGTGCCAGCAGATGGATGCACCCAGGGTTGGGGGAGACCCAGTACTTC. The encoded protein is CASRWMHPGLGETQYF.

V usage is TRBV14 and J usage is TRBJ2-4; 16 nucleotides line up with TRBD2. CDR1 and CDR2 from the germline V gene are SGHDN and FVKESK. The CDR3 totals 18 residues. The trim removed 5 bases at V and 3 bases at J, leaving 7 bases unmatched. CDR3: CASSSGLAGGPGKNIQYF. The CDR3 nucleotides read TGTGCCAGCAGCTCGGGACTAGCGGGAGGGCCTGGCAAAAACATTCAGTACTTC.

This clonotype was seen at least ten times. This CDR3 reads CASSPQMGGREQYF. The CDR3 region has the DNA TGTGCCAGCAGCCCACAGATGGGAGGTCGCGAGCAGTACTTC. This chain joins TRBV28 and TRBJ2-7; perhaps TRBD2 as D (6 bases). The CDR3 is 14 residues long. Trimming cost V 6 bases and J 6 bases, with 18 bases left between them. Germline V gene sequence: CDR1 MDHEN, CDR2 SYDVKM.

Only a few counts were recorded for this clonotype. The V and J genes are TRBV6-5 and TRBJ2-1; D is unclear. CDR1 MNHEY and CDR2 SVGAGI come from the germline V gene. Deletions cut 0 bases from V and 2 bases from J, with 11 bases between. This CDR3 has 16 residues. Here the CDR3 reads CASSYSGAYPYNEQFF. The CDR3 region has the DNA TGTGCCAGCAGTTACTCGGGTGCTTACCCCTACAATGAGCAGTTCTTC.

The sample holds a few counts of this clonotype. This CDR3 is CATSRDGNEETQYF. CDR3 bases: TGTGCCACCAGCAGAGATGGGAACGAAGAGACCCAGTACTTC. The V and J genes are TRBV15 and TRBJ2-5, with unresolved D. Germline CDR1 LNHNV, CDR2 YYDKDF (reference sequence). The V gene lost 0 bases and the J gene lost 3 bases, with 8 bases spanning the gap. The CDR3 is 14 residues long. The entire variable domain, with the rest obtained from reference TRBV15 and TRBJ2-5, is as follows: DAMVIQNPRYQVTQFGKPVTLSCSQTLNHNVMYWYQQKSSQAPKLLFHYYDKDFNNEADTPDNFQSRRPNTSFCFLDIRSPGLGDTAMYLCATSRDGNEETQYFGPGTRLLVL.

This sequence joins TRBV5-6 and TRBJ2-7; the D is unclear. Germline V gene lookup returns CDR1 SGHDT and CDR2 YYEEEE. Trimming took 4 bases from V and 3 from J, leaving 11 bases between them. The CDR3 spans 13 residues. This CDR3 reads CASSLWAVYEQYF. The CDR3 region has the DNA TGTGCCAGCAGCCTCTGGGCAGTCTACGAGCAGTACTTC.

The J gene is TRBJ2-7, the V gene TRBV6-2 or TRBV6-3; 10 positions match TRBD1. V trimming: 0 bases; J trimming: 7 bases; junction bases outside the gene matches: 12. CDR1 MNHEY and CDR2 SVGEGT come from the germline V gene. CDR3 length equals 17 residues. CDR3 amino acids: CASSYSIEGQGFWEQYF. The CDR3 coding sequence is TGTGCCAGCAGTTACTCGATAGAGGGACAGGGGTTTTGGGAGCAGTACTTC.

This clonotype was detected a few times. A junction boundary mismatches the germline segment, possibly from a read error. V is TRBV10-3 and J is TRBJ1-2, with D unclear. The germline V gene has CDR1 ENHRY and CDR2 SYGVKD. The CDR3 totals 14 residues. The CDR3 coding sequence is TGTGCTATCAGTGACTCCAACATCGCTAGGGGCTACACCTTC. Translation: CAISDSNIARGYTF.

V gene TRBV10-3 combines with J gene TRBJ2-7; no clear D. Germline CDR1 ENHRY, CDR2 SYGVKD. CDR3 length: 14 residues. Trimming removed 0 bases at V and 4 bases at J, with 10 bases between. The CDR3 DNA reads TGTGCCATCAGTGAGTCCACGAATCCTTACGAGCAGTACTTC. Its translation is CAISESTNPYEQYF.

This clonotype was seen ten or more times. The chain joins TRBV29-1 to TRBJ1-4; the D is unclear. There are 11 residues in the CDR3. Germline V lookup: CDR1 SQVTM, CDR2 ANQGSEA. Between the trimmed V and J ends, which lost 4 bases and 5 bases, there was a span of 5 bases. The CDR3 DNA reads as TGCAGCGTTGTCCTGAATGAAAAACTGTTTTTT. Its protein product is CSVVLNEKLFF.

V gene TRBV10-3 combines with J gene TRBJ2-2; 8 bases are a match to TRBD1. V lost 11 bases and J lost 4; bases outside the gene matches: 12. CDR3 length: 15 amino acids. Germline-derived CDR1 and CDR2 are ENHRY and SYGVKD. The CDR3 loop is CAVARQGTSTGELFF. CDR3 DNA sequence: TGTGCCGTCGCAAGACAGGGGACCAGCACCGGGGAGCTGTTTTTT.

The chain employs TRBV4-3 and TRBJ2-1; tentatively, D is TRBD2 (6 bases). CDR3 length: 14 residues. V was shortened by 0 bases and J by 7 bases, with 10 bases between the two germline ends. CDR1 and CDR2 (germline): LGHNA, YSLEER. Here the CDR3 reads CASSQDLGLNEQFF. The DNA of the CDR3 is TGCGCCAGCAGCCAAGACCTGGGACTTAATGAGCAGTTCTTC.

There are many counts of this clonotype. The rearrangement links TRBV7-2 to TRBJ2-2; D possibly matches TRBD1 or TRBD2 (6 bases each). Germline V gene lookup returns CDR1 SGHTA and CDR2 FQGNSA. The V and J ends lost 1 base and 4 bases respectively, with 13 bases between them. The CDR3 consists of 16 residues. CDR3 residues: CASSLVTGAGTGELFF. DNA of the CDR3: TGTGCCAGCAGCTTAGTCACGGGGGCTGGCACCGGGGAGCTGTTTTTT.

This clonotype was recorded at least ten times. This chain connects TRBV20-1 to TRBJ2-1; 10 bases agree with TRBD2. The V gene's germline CDR1 is DFQATT and CDR2 SNEGSKA (reference sequence). The V segment lost 1 base and the J segment 4 bases; nucleotides outside the gene matches: 1. The CDR3 extends over 14 amino acids. This chain's CDR3 is CSARGTSGYNEQFF. DNA of the CDR3: TGCAGTGCTAGAGGGACTAGCGGATACAATGAGCAGTTCTTC.

The sample holds a few counts of this clonotype. The V call is TRBV20-1, the J call TRBJ1-5, with D perhaps TRBD1 (6 bases). The CDR3 runs to 15 residues. V shed 5 bases and J shed 1 base, with 15 bases lying between them. Germline loops: CDR1 DFQATT, CDR2 SNEGSKA (reference sequence). DNA for the CDR3: TGCAGTGCTGATTTAGGGGGGATGAGCAATCAGCCCCAGCATTTT. Its protein is CSADLGGMSNQPQHF.

This clonotype occurred a few times. The chain joins TRBV27 to TRBJ1-5; D call uncertain. From germline, CDR1 is MNHEY and CDR2 SMNVEV (reference sequence). This CDR3 comprises 13 residues. V lost 5 bases, J lost 4 bases, and 9 bases lay in between. CDR3 coding DNA: TGTGCCAGCAGTCTAAAACATAATCAGCCCCAGCATTTT. As protein: CASSLKHNQPQHF.

DNA of the CDR3: TGTGCCACACCGGGTGGGCTTGGGCTCTATGGCTACACCTTC. It codes for CATPGGLGLYGYTF. This chain joins TRBV28 and TRBJ1-2; D not resolved. Trimming removed 10 bases from V and 4 bases from J, with 19 bases in between. Germline-derived CDR1 and CDR2 are MDHEN and SYDVKM. This CDR3 has 14 amino acids.

The genes are TRBV7-9 and TRBJ1-2, with D unresolved. CDR1 SEHNR and CDR2 FQNEAQ come from the germline V gene (reference sequence). This CDR3 contains 11 residues. The V gene lost 7 bases and the J gene lost 1 base, with 4 bases spanning the gap. CDR3 coding DNA: TGTGCCAGCACCCTTAACTATGGCTACACCTTC. It yields the protein CASTLNYGYTF.

V usage is TRBV4-1 and J usage is TRBJ2-3; perhaps D is TRBD1 or TRBD2 (6 bases each). CDR3 length: 14 amino acids. Germline V gene data show CDR1 as MGHRA and CDR2 as YSYEKL. Trimming took off 5 bases at V and 6 bases at J, with 15 bases between the two ends. The CDR3: CASSWGAGVDTQYF. Here the CDR3 DNA reads TGCGCCAGCAGCTGGGGGGCCGGGGTCGATACGCAGTATTTT.

The V and J genes are TRBV11-2 and TRBJ2-1; D not certain. CDR3 length: 16 residues. V lost 5 bases and J lost 8, with 22 bases in between. Germline CDR1 SGHAT, CDR2 FQNNGV. The CDR3 reads CASSPLGLGQRDEQFF. The CDR3 region has the DNA TGTGCCAGCAGCCCCCTTGGGCTTGGGCAAAGGGATGAGCAGTTCTTC.

There are many counts of this clonotype. This chain connects TRBV7-2 to TRBJ2-2; no definite D call. This CDR3 spans 14 amino acids. The V end lost 1 base, the J end lost 3 bases, and 6 bases lay between the germline ends. Germline CDR1 is SGHTA and CDR2 is FQGNSA. CDR3 nucleotides: TGTGCCAGCAGCTTAGGGATGGACACCGGGGAGCTGTTTTTT. It codes for CASSLGMDTGELFF.

At least ten counts were recorded for this clonotype. The junction shows a germline mismatch at one end, possibly a read error. CDR3 in amino acids: CASSPGLAVNTGELFF. The CDR3 DNA follows: TGCGCCAGCAGCCCGGGACTAGCGGTAAACACCGGGGAGCTGTTTTTT. The V gene is TRBV3-1, the J gene TRBJ2-2; 11 positions agree with TRBD2. The germline CDR1 and CDR2 sequences are LGHDT and YNNKEL (reference sequence). This CDR3 comprises 16 residues.

This clonotype was picked up a small number of times. The rearrangement uses TRBV5-5 and TRBJ2-1; D perhaps matches TRBD2 (5 bases). The V gene's germline CDR1 is SGHKS and CDR2 YYEKEE (reference sequence). The ends were cut back, 2 bases at V and 0 bases at J, with 12 bases in the middle. The CDR3 sequence is 16 residues long. CDR3 in amino acids: CASSFSDGLSYNEQFF. The CDR3 DNA is TGTGCCAGCAGCTTTAGTGACGGACTCTCCTACAATGAGCAGTTCTTC.

This clonotype was seen more than once but under ten times. The rearrangement joins TRBV12-3 or TRBV12-4 to TRBJ2-2; D call uncertain. V lost 0 bases and J lost 4, with 6 bases in between. The CDR3 runs 14 residues. The CDR3 loop reads CASSLALGTGELFF. CDR3 DNA sequence: TGTGCCAGCAGTTTAGCGCTGGGCACCGGGGAGCTGTTTTTT.